A selection of T cell receptor beta chains follows, all from one sample in a study of neurological immune-mediated disorders. TCRdb analysed the 5' RACE reads with MiXCR anew, one entry per CDR3 protein. The sample lists tens of thousands of distinct CDR3 sequences, around 11% occurring once. Sequenced input: PBMCs. Receptor source: a male donor with HTLV-1-associated myelopathy (HAM/TSP). CDR3s include the opening cysteine and the closing phenylalanine or tryptophan. Fields, in order: clone size, V gene, J gene, CDR3 protein. Part of the rows lack a size; the others show once, few, many or a class for expanded clones.

>many|TRBV27|TRBJ1-2
CASSQDRVGYTF
>once|TRBV20-1|TRBJ2-3
CSASRGTDTQYF
>many|TRBV5-1|TRBJ1-3
CASSFEQGAGGNTIYF
>many|TRBV2|TRBJ1-1
CASSKDLDTEAFF
>many|TRBV6-2/TRBV6-3|TRBJ2-7
CASSPARYEQYF
>many|TRBV11-2|TRBJ1-6
CASSLQGNSPLHF
>many|TRBV5-1|TRBJ1-4
CASRIGATNEKLFF
>many|TRBV20-1|TRBJ2-7
CSASADRINEQYF
>many|TRBV14|TRBJ2-4
CASSQSGPAKNIQYF
>many|TRBV12-3/TRBV12-4|TRBJ2-5
CASRPEWVETQYF
>few|TRBV25-1|TRBJ1-1
CASGQGPNTEAFF
>many|TRBV20-1|TRBJ2-2
CSARQGSFTGELFF
>many|TRBV3-1|TRBJ1-2
CASSPGRNYGYTF
>many|TRBV12-3/TRBV12-4|TRBJ2-7
CASSLAETYEQYF
>many|TRBV20-1|TRBJ2-7
CSATDRGYEQYF
>many|TRBV10-3|TRBJ2-2
CAISGLAGNTGELFF
>many|TRBV4-2|TRBJ2-1
CASSPLRDNEQFF
>.|TRBV10-3|TRBJ2-7
CAISVASSYEQYF
>many|TRBV7-8|TRBJ2-2
CASSTTGPGELFF